What follows is one TCR beta chain and its context. Its antigen is currently not known. No base qualities exist here, and no much larger clone lies one base off it. The data were obtained in a study of blood T cell dynamics during melanoma immunotherapy (dated by TCRdb to 2020 to 2021). Background on the whole study: Patients with metastatic melanoma were treated with first-line pembrolizumab or nivolumab plus ipilimumab as standard of care in the United Kingdom. To find early correlates of response, peripheral T cell receptor repertoires were profiled in metastatic melanoma patients before and after one cycle of checkpoint inhibitor therapy. The training cohort was made up of consecutive patients, while a further independent group of patients from the same centre was pooled to form an external validation set.

A fixed 350 ng of DNA was loaded for every bulk PBMC sample. TCR beta CDR3 sequences were amplified from genomic DNA with the immunoSEQ TCRb Assay kit following manufacturer instructions. The KAPA Library Quantification Kit for Illumina platforms was used to quantify pooled libraries by qPCR. Pooled libraries were clustered at roughly 0.55-1.2 pM and sequenced on an Illumina NextSeq 500. As for the original processing: Analysis of the TCR data relied on immunoSEQ ANALYZER and the R LymphoSeq package. A rearrangement efficiency score was calculated as productive divided by the sum of productive and non-productive CDR3 sequences. Clonality was measured with the Gini coefficient and diversity with the Renyi index at alpha=1, compared pairwise between timepoints within each patient. Clonal relatedness, based on an edit distance of 3, and repertoire similarity, based on the Bhattacharyya coefficient, were both computed in LymphoSeq. To classify response, a linear discriminant analysis based on week-3 changes in clonality and diversity was built with the R MASS and caret packages. The clones in this table, taken by TCRdb from immuneACCESS, are in-frame only. Not every clone is retained; where verified, under half of the shortfall comes from an unresolved V gene, and the cause of the rest is unknown. V and J calls and clone size are those listed in that table; D and trimming were worked out from the DNA. A total of approximately 25,000 clones appear in this sample, about 83% of them only once. About 4.6% of the sample is taken by the ten largest.

Findings and caveats that apply to the study as a whole: A bifurcated reorganization of the PBMC repertoire at W3, with increased clonality or increased diversity, was observed in patients who later achieved disease control, unlike in progressors. Whether the T cell clones behind the repertoire changes were melanoma-specific or instead reflected general immune activation was something the study could not determine. The relatively small sample size was acknowledged as potentially limiting generalization of the results.

The time point label, read with the paper, signifies: pre-treatment baseline. Blood was sampled before treatment (T0) and at week 3 (W3), after the first cycle of checkpoint blockade. Except for a couple of patients with rapid clinical progression, response was assessed 12 weeks after the first infusion by RECIST 1.1; disease control meant complete response, partial response or stable disease. Any patient who had received prior systemic cancer treatment, was on concomitant immunosuppressant therapy or had synchronous other active malignancies was excluded. Both bulk PBMC and plasma cell-free DNA were sequenced for TCR beta so that circulating cells and T cell turnover could be tracked. PBMC were isolated from blood with Lymphoprep and SepMate tubes, followed by red cell lysis. QIAamp DNA Blood Mini kits were used to extract DNA from both PBMC and sorted T cell subsets. Unmatched junction bases come to 5, with V trimmed by 4 bases and J by 5 bases. Taken from cysteine to phenylalanine, the CDR3 has 14 residues. Of the read, only the CDR3 DNA is kept; its 42 bases are in frame from base 1. CDR1 and CDR2, per the germline V gene, are LGHNA and YNFKEQ.

The source material was blood, sampled from a patient treated with checkpoint blockade. This chain is built from TRBV4-2 and TRBJ2-7; 10 bases in the middle match TRBD1. The clonotype comes from a human donor with melanoma. This receptor carries the CDR3 CASSLDRGHDEQYF. The DNA is TGTGCCAGCAGCCTCGACAGGGGGCACGACGAGCAGTACTTC.